One and the same sample provided the 18 T cell receptor beta chains below, sequenced in a study of metastatic and nonmetastatic thyroid tumors. TCRdb used MiXCR to call clones anew from the PCR reads. The sample has 25,000 to 35,000 clones, approximately 15% seen once; the top ten hold about 5%. No treatment had been given to any patient before thyroid surgery. Sequencing was done on a sample of blood. The receptor set was obtained from a female donor with papillary thyroid cancer or a benign thyroid nodule (not recorded which). Some clones in this sample may be carry-over from other donors' samples.

At least ten counts were recorded for this clone. Being one base from a much bigger clone, this may be a read error. This chain uses TRBV7-8 with TRBJ2-7; D may be TRBD1 (6 bases). The CDR3 spans 14 residues. CDR1 is SGHVS and CDR2 is FQNEAQ in the germline V gene. V was trimmed by 0 bases and J by 5 bases, leaving 11 bases between them. The CDR3 sequence: CASSLARTDHEQYF. CDR3 DNA sequence: TGTGCCAGCAGCTTAGCGAGGACAGACCACGAGCAGTACTTC.

The chain combines TRBV5-4 with TRBJ2-3; the D is unclear. V was pared by 1 base and J by 4 bases, with 10 bases between. Germline CDR1 is SGHNT and CDR2 is YYREEE (reference sequence). The length of the CDR3 is 14 residues. CDR3 nucleotides: TGTGCCAGCAGCTTGTACCCCACATCAGATACGCAGTATTTT. Protein: CASSLYPTSDTQYF.

This clone showed up many times. V and J are TRBV15 and TRBJ2-7; TRBD1 is a possible D gene (6 bases). V lost 0 bases to trimming and J lost 1 base, with 10 bases between them. This CDR3 has 15 amino acids. Germline CDR1 is LNHNV and CDR2 is YYDKDF (reference sequence). CDR3 DNA sequence: TGTGCCACCAGCAGAGATACGACAGGATCCTACGAGCAGTACTTC. As protein: CATSRDTTGSYEQYF.

This clone has at least ten counts. This chain uses TRBV29-1 with TRBJ2-5; 8 bases match TRBD1. The CDR3 totals 13 residues. Germline V gene lookup returns CDR1 SQVTM and CDR2 ANQGSEA. The V gene end was trimmed by 2 bases and the J gene end by 5 bases; junction bases not matched to a gene: 4. The CDR3 loop is CSVEFRTGETQYF. DNA of the CDR3: TGCAGCGTTGAATTTCGGACAGGGGAGACCCAGTACTTC. Supplemented by reference TRBV29-1 and TRBJ2-5, the full variable domain reads SAVISQKPSRDICQRGTSLTIQCQVDSQVTMMFWYRQQPGQSLTLIATANQGSEATYESGFVIDKFPISRPNLTFSTLTVSNMSPEDSSIYLCSVEFRTGETQYFGPGTRLLVL.

Ten or more counts support this clone. The chain has TRBV9 and TRBJ2-1; 7 bases are a match to TRBD2. There are 15 residues in the CDR3. After removal of 2 bases from V and 2 bases from J, the junction contained 4 bases not matched to a gene. The germline V gene has CDR1 SGDLS and CDR2 YYNGEE. CDR3 sequence: CASSVASGAYNEQFF. CDR3 coding DNA: TGTGCCAGCAGCGTGGCCAGCGGGGCCTACAATGAGCAGTTCTTC.

There are many counts of this clone. V gene TRBV5-1 combines with J gene TRBJ2-1, with a tentative D call TRBD2 (5 bases). Germline CDR1 SGHRS, CDR2 YFSETQ. Trimming took 2 bases from V and 8 from J, leaving 14 bases between them. The CDR3 runs 14 residues. DNA of the CDR3: TGCGCCAGCAGCTTCTTGGAGGCAATGGATGAGCAGTTCTTC. Translation: CASSFLEAMDEQFF.

This chain connects TRBV20-1 to TRBJ2-7; the D gene is possibly TRBD2 (5 bases). The V end lost 3 bases, the J end lost 1 base, and 22 bases lay between the germline ends. Germline V gene lookup returns CDR1 DFQATT and CDR2 SNEGSKA (reference sequence). The CDR3 is made up of 17 amino acids. The CDR3 here is CSASRFPLASHSYEQYF. The CDR3 region has the DNA TGCAGTGCTAGTCGCTTCCCTCTAGCAAGCCATTCCTACGAGCAGTACTTC.

This clone was recorded a few times. The sample holds other DNA sequences that translate to the same CDR3. J is TRBJ2-1 and V is TRBV27; D possibly uses TRBD1 or TRBD2 (5 bases each). Per germline, CDR1 MNHEY and CDR2 SMNVEV (reference sequence). Trimming removed 4 bases from V and 0 bases from J, with 16 bases in between. This CDR3 contains 17 residues. In DNA form, the CDR3 reads TGTGCCAGCAGTTCCCCACTGGGACCAAGCTCCTACAATGAGCAGTTCTTC. It yields the protein CASSSPLGPSSYNEQFF.

As concerns this clone: The junction shows a germline mismatch at one end, possibly a read error. Here the CDR3 reads CASSLTDSQGTQYF. CDR3 nucleotide sequence: TGCGCCAGCAGCTTGACAGACAGCCAAGGGACCCAGTACTTC. This sequence joins TRBV5-1 and TRBJ2-5; a weak D match, TRBD1 (5 bases). CDR3 size: 14 residues. Germline V CDR1 and CDR2: SGHRS, YFSETQ.

For this clone: A read error may account for a junction end that differs from germline. DNA for the CDR3: TGCGCCAGCAGCTTGTCTGAAGATACCCAGTACTTC. Amino acid sequence: CASSLSEDTQYF. The rearrangement joins TRBV5-1 to TRBJ2-5; D unresolved. The length of the CDR3 is 12 residues. Germline CDR1 reads SGHRS; CDR2 reads YFSETQ. The full variable domain, in which reference TRBV5-1 and TRBJ2-5 provide the parts outside the CDR3, is KAGVTQTPRYLIKTRGQQVTLSCSPISGHRSVSWYQQTPGQGLQFLFEYFSETQRNKGNFPGRFSGRQFSNSRSEMNVSTLELGDSALYLCASSLSEDTQYFGPGTRLLVL.

This clone was counted between two and nine times. The chain is built from TRBV6-6 and TRBJ1-2; a weak D match, TRBD1 (6 bases). CDR3 length: 14 amino acids. CDR1 and CDR2 (germline): MNHNY, SVGAGI (reference sequence). V was cut by 0 bases and J by 2 bases, with 7 bases left in between. The CDR3 region has the DNA TGTGCCAGCAGTTACTCGACAGGAAACTATGGCTACACCTTC. Encoded protein: CASSYSTGNYGYTF.

This clone was detected only a few times. A read error is possible here, since a much larger clone lies one base away. The CDR3 carries no conserved terminal phenylalanine or tryptophan, so it likely arises from a read error. The chain carries TRBV29-1 and TRBJ2-1, with D tentatively TRBD1 (6 bases). Germline V gene sequence: CDR1 SQVTM, CDR2 ANQGSEA. Trimming removed 1 base at V and 11 bases at J, with 9 bases between. The CDR3 sequence is 11 residues long. The CDR3 loop reads CSVEATGKQFL. The CDR3 DNA follows: TGCAGCGTTGAAGCTACAGGGAAGCAGTTCCTC.

This sequence joins TRBV5-1 and TRBJ2-7; 7 bases are a match to TRBD2. Germline V CDR1 and CDR2: SGHRS, YFSETQ. Trimming cost V 0 bases and J 6 bases; bases outside gene matches: 0. The CDR3 has 12 amino acids. The CDR3 DNA sequence: TGCGCCAGCAGCTTGGCTAGCGGCGAGCAGTACTTC. Translating gives CASSLASGEQYF.

This clone occurred a few times. The chain uses TRBV14 and TRBJ1-2; tentative D call: TRBD1 (5 bases). Looked up from germline, CDR1 is SGHDN and CDR2 is FVKESK. Deletions cut 5 bases from V and 2 bases from J, with 18 bases between. The CDR3 has 16 residues. This chain's CDR3 is CASSEWGRGRNYGYTF. In nucleotides, the CDR3 is TGTGCCAGCAGCGAATGGGGGAGGGGCAGGAACTATGGCTACACCTTC.

V usage is TRBV4-2 and J usage is TRBJ2-1; D remains unclear. The V gene lost 0 bases and the J gene lost 12 bases, with 15 bases spanning the gap. The CDR3 runs 14 residues. From germline, CDR1 is LGHNA and CDR2 YNFKEQ. CDR3: CASSQDRDLRPQFF. For the CDR3, the DNA is TGTGCCAGCAGCCAAGATCGTGACCTCCGGCCGCAGTTCTTC.

A note on this clone: One junction end disagrees with the germline gene, perhaps due to a read error. V usage is TRBV4-3 and J usage is TRBJ2-3; weak D call: TRBD1 (5 bases). Germline V CDR1 and CDR2: LGHNA, YSLEER. This CDR3 comprises 16 residues. CDR3 loop: CASNQAWGGGTDTQYF. The CDR3 nucleotides read TGCGCCAGCAACCAAGCATGGGGCGGTGGCACAGATACGCAGTATTTT.

This clone has ten or more counts. The chain uses TRBV7-6 and TRBJ1-5; no firm D call. The V end lost 5 bases, the J end lost 6 bases, and 14 bases lay between the germline ends. Germline V lookup: CDR1 SGHVS, CDR2 FNYEAQ. This CDR3 spans 14 amino acids. CDR3 DNA sequence: TGTGCCAGCAGCCCGTACGCCTTCAGTCAGCCCCAGCATTTT. Translation gives CASSPYAFSQPQHF.

At least ten counts were recorded for this clone. The chain links TRBV6-1 to TRBJ1-1; a weak D match, TRBD1 (6 bases). This CDR3 contains 16 residues. V lost 6 bases and J lost 0, with 17 bases in between. CDR1 is MNHNS and CDR2 is SASEGT in the germline V gene. Here the CDR3 DNA reads TGTGCCAGCAGCGCACAGGGCGAAGTTTTGAACACTGAAGCTTTCTTT. Translating gives CASSAQGEVLNTEAFF.